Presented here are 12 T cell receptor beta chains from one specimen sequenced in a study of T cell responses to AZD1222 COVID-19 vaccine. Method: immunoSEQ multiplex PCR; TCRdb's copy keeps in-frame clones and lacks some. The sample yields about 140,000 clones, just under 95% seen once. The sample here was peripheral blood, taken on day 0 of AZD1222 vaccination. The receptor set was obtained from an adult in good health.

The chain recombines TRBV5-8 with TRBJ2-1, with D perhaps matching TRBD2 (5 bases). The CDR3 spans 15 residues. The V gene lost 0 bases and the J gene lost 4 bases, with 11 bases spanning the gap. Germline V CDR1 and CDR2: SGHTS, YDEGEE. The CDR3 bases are TGTGCCAGCAGCTTGGACCCGGCGGGTTACAATGAGCAGTTCTTC. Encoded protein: CASSLDPAGYNEQFF.

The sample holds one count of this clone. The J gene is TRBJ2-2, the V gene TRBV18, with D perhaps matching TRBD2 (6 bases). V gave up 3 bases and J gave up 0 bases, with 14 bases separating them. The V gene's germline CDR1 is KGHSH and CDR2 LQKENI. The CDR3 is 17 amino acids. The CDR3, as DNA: TGTGCCAGCTCACCCCGTAACGGGGGAACGAACACCGGGGAGCTGTTTTTT. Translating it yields CASSPRNGGTNTGELFF.

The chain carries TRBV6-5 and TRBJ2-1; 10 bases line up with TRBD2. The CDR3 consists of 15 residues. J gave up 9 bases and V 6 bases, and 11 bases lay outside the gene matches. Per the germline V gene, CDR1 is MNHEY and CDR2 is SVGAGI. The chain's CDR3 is CASSTTSGTGTEQFF. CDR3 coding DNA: TGTGCCAGCAGCACAACTAGCGGGACGGGGACTGAGCAGTTCTTC.

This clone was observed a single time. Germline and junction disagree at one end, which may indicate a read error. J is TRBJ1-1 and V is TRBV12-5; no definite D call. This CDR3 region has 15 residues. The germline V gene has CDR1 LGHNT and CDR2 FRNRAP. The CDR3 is CASGLALATRSEAFF. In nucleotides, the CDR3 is TGTGCTAGTGGTTTGGCCCTCGCCACAAGGTCTGAGGCTTTCTTT.

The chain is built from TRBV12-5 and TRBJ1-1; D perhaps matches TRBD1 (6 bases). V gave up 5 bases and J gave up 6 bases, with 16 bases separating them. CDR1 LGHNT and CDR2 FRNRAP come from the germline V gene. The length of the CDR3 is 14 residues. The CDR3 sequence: CASGPQGANAEAFF. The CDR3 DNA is TGTGCTAGTGGTCCACAGGGAGCCAACGCTGAAGCTTTCTTT.

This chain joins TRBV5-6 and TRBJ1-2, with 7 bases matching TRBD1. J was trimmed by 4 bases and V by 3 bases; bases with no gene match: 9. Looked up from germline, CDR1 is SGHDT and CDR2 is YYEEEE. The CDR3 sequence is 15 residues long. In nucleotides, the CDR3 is TGTGCCAGCAGCTACCGATCCGCAGGGGGCTATGGCTACACCTTC. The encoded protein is CASSYRSAGGYGYTF.

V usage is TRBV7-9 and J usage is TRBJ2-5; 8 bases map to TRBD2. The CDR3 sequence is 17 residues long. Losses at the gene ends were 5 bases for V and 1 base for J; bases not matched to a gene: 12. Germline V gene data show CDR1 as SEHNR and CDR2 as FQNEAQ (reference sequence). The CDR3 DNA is TGTGCCAGCAGCCCAGCAAAGACGACTAGCGCCCAAGAGACCCAGTACTTC. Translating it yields CASSPAKTTSAQETQYF.

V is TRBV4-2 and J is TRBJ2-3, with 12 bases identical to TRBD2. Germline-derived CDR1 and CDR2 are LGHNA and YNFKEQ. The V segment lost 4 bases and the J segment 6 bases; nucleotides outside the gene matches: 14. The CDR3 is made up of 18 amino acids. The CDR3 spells CASSPGASGRARADTQYF. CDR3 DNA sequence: TGTGCCAGCAGCCCTGGGGCTAGCGGGAGGGCTCGGGCGGATACGCAGTATTTT.

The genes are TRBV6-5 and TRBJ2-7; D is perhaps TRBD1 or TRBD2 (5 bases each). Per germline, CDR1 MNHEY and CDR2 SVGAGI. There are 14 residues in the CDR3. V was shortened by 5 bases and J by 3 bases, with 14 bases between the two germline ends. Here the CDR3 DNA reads TGTGCCAGCAGTCAGGGACCGGCCTTCTACGAGCAGTACTTC. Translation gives CASSQGPAFYEQYF.

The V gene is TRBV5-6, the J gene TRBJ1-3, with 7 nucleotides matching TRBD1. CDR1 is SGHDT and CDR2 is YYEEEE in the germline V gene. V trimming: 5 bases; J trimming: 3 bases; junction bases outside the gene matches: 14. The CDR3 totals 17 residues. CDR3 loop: CASRGAQGTSSGNTIYF. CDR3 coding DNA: TGTGCCAGCAGGGGGGCACAGGGGACATCAAGTGGAAACACCATATATTTT.

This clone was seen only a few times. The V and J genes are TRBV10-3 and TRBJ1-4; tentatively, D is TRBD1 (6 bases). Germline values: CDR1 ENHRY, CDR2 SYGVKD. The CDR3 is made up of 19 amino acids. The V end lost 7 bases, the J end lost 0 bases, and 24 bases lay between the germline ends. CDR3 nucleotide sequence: TGTGCCATCACCGGGCTGATCGGCAGGGGCCTTGCAACTAATGAAAAACTGTTTTTT. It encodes CAITGLIGRGLATNEKLFF.

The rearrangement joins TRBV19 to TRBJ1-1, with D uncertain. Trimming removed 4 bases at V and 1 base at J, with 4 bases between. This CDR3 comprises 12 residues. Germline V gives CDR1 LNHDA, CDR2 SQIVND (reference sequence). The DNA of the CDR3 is TGTGCCAGTAGTAAGGGGAACACTGAAGCTTTCTTT. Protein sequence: CASSKGNTEAFF. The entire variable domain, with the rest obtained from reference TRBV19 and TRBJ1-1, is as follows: DGGITQSPKYLFRKEGQNVTLSCEQNLNHDAMYWYRQDPGQGLRLIYYSQIVNDFQKGDIAEGYSVSREKKESFPLTVTSAQKNPTAFYLCASSKGNTEAFFGQGTRLTVV.